These 14 T cell receptor beta chains were sequenced from one sample in a study of identical twins. A single record per CDR3 protein comes from TCRdb applying MiXCR to the 5' RACE reads. The sample has about 250,000 distinct CDR3 sequences, 7% to 8.5% seen once. This sample was also put to use in a study of yellow fever vaccine responses in identical twins.

Input material: CD8+ T cells sorted from blood. These receptors were obtained from a woman aged 18-30 years in good health.

This clonotype was found many times. In DNA, the CDR3 is TGTGCCAGCAGCGCCAGACAGGGATTGAGTGAAAAACTGTTTTTT. Its translation: CASSARQGLSEKLFF. This sequence joins TRBV7-6 and TRBJ1-4, with TRBD1 identical over 7 bases. Germline assignment: CDR1 SGHVS and CDR2 FNYEAQ. CDR3 length: 15 amino acids. V was pared by 5 bases and J by 7 bases, with 10 bases of the junction left unmatched.

This clonotype was picked up many times. The chain is built from TRBV3-1 and TRBJ2-3; D is uncertain. The CDR3 has 14 amino acids. The germline V and J ends were trimmed by 3 bases and 3 bases, with 10 bases remaining between them. Germline V gives CDR1 LGHDT, CDR2 YNNKEL (reference sequence). CDR3 bases: TGTGCCAGCAGCCAGGAGACACTGACAGATACGCAGTATTTT. Encoded protein: CASSQETLTDTQYF.

This clonotype was observed at least ten times. This rearrangement joins TRBV27 to TRBJ2-5, with TRBD2 matching 16 bases. Germline V CDR1 and CDR2: MNHEY, SMNVEV (reference sequence). The V gene end was trimmed by 6 bases and the J gene end by 5 bases; junction bases not matched to a gene: 9. This CDR3 contains 17 residues. DNA for the CDR3: TGTGCCAGCAGCCACGGGACTAGCGGGAGGGTACGGGAGACCCAGTACTTC. This sequence encodes CASSHGTSGRVRETQYF.

With respect to this clonotype: The junction does not match germline at one end; this may be a read error. The V and J genes are TRBV12-3 or TRBV12-4 and TRBJ2-5; D gene ambiguous. The CDR3 is 13 residues long. The CDR3 is CVSSPVFQETQYF. In nucleotides, the CDR3 is TGTGTCAGCAGTCCGGTGTTTCAAGAGACCCAGTACTTC.

This clonotype has just a few counts. CDR3 loop: CASSLGTLVSYNEQFF. The CDR3 DNA is TGTGCCAGCAGCTTGGGAACACTAGTATCCTACAATGAGCAGTTCTTC. The rearrangement joins TRBV5-8 to TRBJ2-1, with a tentative D call TRBD2 (5 bases). This CDR3 spans 16 amino acids. V shed 0 bases and J shed 1 base, with 11 bases lying between them. Per germline, CDR1 SGHTS and CDR2 YDEGEE. Variable domain in full (rest from reference TRBV5-8 and TRBJ2-1): EAGVTQSPTHLIKTRGQQATLRCSPISGHTSVYWYQQALGLGLQFLLWYDEGEERNRGNFPPRFSGRQFPNYSSELNVNALELEDSALYLCASSLGTLVSYNEQFFGPGTRLTVL.

The chain employs TRBV20-1 and TRBJ1-2; TRBD1 agrees at 7 bases. The germline V gene has CDR1 DFQATT and CDR2 SNEGSKA (reference sequence). The CDR3 consists of 14 residues. Unmatched junction bases numbered 6, after V lost 5 bases and J lost 0 bases. CDR3 bases: TGCAGTGCTCGGGACAGCGCTACTAACTATGGCTACACCTTC. Its protein is CSARDSATNYGYTF.

This clonotype was picked up a small number of times. This rearrangement joins TRBV20-1 to TRBJ1-1; possible D gene TRBD1, 5 bases. The length of the CDR3 is 14 residues. The V gene's germline CDR1 is DFQATT and CDR2 SNEGSKA (reference sequence). The germline V and J ends were trimmed by 7 bases and 0 bases, with 15 bases remaining between them. CDR3 in amino acids: CSGGLGVLNTEAFF. The CDR3 nucleotides read TGCAGTGGGGGACTGGGGGTGCTGAACACTGAAGCTTTCTTT.

The rearrangement joins TRBV27 to TRBJ2-3; D call uncertain. Germline V gene sequence: CDR1 MNHEY, CDR2 SMNVEV (reference sequence). The CDR3 covers 14 residues. V was shortened by 0 bases and J by 3 bases, with 7 bases between the two germline ends. The CDR3 reads CASSLSRTTDTQYF. The CDR3 DNA sequence: TGTGCCAGCAGTTTATCTCGGACGACAGATACGCAGTATTTT.

This chain connects TRBV7-6 to TRBJ2-1; D remains unclear. CDR3 length: 14 amino acids. The V and J ends lost 0 bases and 5 bases respectively, with 8 bases between them. Germline CDR1 is SGHVS and CDR2 is FNYEAQ. CDR3 sequence reads: CASSLADTHNEQFF. The CDR3 DNA reads as TGTGCCAGCAGCTTAGCCGACACCCACAATGAGCAGTTCTTC.

This clonotype was found many times. This rearrangement joins TRBV27 to TRBJ2-3, with D perhaps TRBD2 (6 bases). Germline V lookup: CDR1 MNHEY, CDR2 SMNVEV (reference sequence). The CDR3 length is 12 residues. Trimming cost V 6 bases and J 6 bases, with 10 bases left between them. This chain's CDR3 is CASSGRGDTQYF. The CDR3 nucleotides are TGTGCCAGCAGCGGGAGAGGTGATACGCAGTATTTT.

With regard to this clonotype: This CDR3 fails to terminate in the conserved phenylalanine or tryptophan, so it likely reflects a read error. The chain joins TRBV7-8 to TRBJ1-6; 8 bases align to TRBD1. The CDR3 contains 15 residues. The trim removed 5 bases at V and 7 bases at J, leaving 7 bases unmatched. Germline-derived CDR1 and CDR2 are SGHVS and FQNEAQ. CDR3 protein: CASSERGDRNSPLHL. DNA for the CDR3: TGTGCCAGCAGCGAAAGGGGGGACAGGAATTCACCCCTCCACTTG.

The DNA of the CDR3 is TGTGCCAGCAGTTTAGGAGGGACAGGGTATTCCGGGGAGCTGTTTTTT. Protein sequence: CASSLGGTGYSGELFF. The genes are TRBV28 and TRBJ2-2; TRBD1 matches at 9 bases. In germline, CDR1 is MDHEN, CDR2 SYDVKM. V shed 2 bases and J 6 bases; nucleotides not matched to a gene: 7. The CDR3 runs to 16 residues.

The sample holds many counts of this clonotype. The chain has TRBV29-1 and TRBJ2-1; TRBD2 matches 10 bases. The CDR3 has 14 amino acids. The junction had 4 bases not matched to a gene; V was cut back by 4 bases and J by 4 bases. CDR1 SQVTM and CDR2 ANQGSEA come from the germline V gene. CDR3 nucleotide sequence: TGCAGCGTTGGGGGGACTAGCGCTTACAATGAGCAGTTCTTC. Translation gives CSVGGTSAYNEQFF.

This clonotype was observed a few times. This chain uses TRBV7-6 with TRBJ2-2, with 8 bases that match TRBD2. Germline V gives CDR1 SGHVS, CDR2 FNYEAQ. The V and J ends lost 2 bases and 0 bases, in that order; junction bases with no gene match: 8. CDR3 length: 18 amino acids. Here the CDR3 reads CASSLSIGGDSNTGELFF. The CDR3 coding sequence is TGTGCCAGCAGCTTAAGTATCGGGGGGGACTCGAACACCGGGGAGCTGTTTTTT.